The T cell receptor (beta chain) under discussion was sequenced for a study of technical replicates of blood from a few donors (dated by TCRdb to about 2017). The library was prepared using the immunoSEQ multiplex PCR assay. Sourced from immuneACCESS, this table was stored by TCRdb with only in-frame sequences that have V and J called. A share of the clones is absent; for the studies checked, an unresolved V gene accounts for under half, and the remainder has no known explanation. The table for this sample lists about 97,000 clones; 95% to 96% of them were counted only once. The leading ten clones occupy 0.2% to 0.25% of the sample. In regard to this clone: The antigen it recognizes is unknown. One base away there is no much larger clone; base qualities are not given.

Sequences were obtained from T cells isolated from PBMCs. This TCR derives from a human donor in good health.

The DNA is as follows: TGTGCCAGCAGTTTAAGCGGGAGTGGCAATGAGCAGTTCTTC. Its translation reads: CASSLSGSGNEQFF. The chain is made from TRBV28 and TRBJ2-1; TRBD2 matches 8 bases in the middle. As encoded in the germline V gene, CDR1 is MDHEN while CDR2 is SYDVKM. Including the terminal cysteine and phenylalanine, the CDR3 comprises 14 residues. CDR3 DNA is the only sequence kept; it has 42 bases, read in frame from the first base. Germline trimming amounts to 2 bases on V and 6 bases on J, with 3 as the count of junction bases outside the gene matches.